A selection of T cell receptor beta chains follows, all from one sample in a study of blood T cells in healthy people across ages. Via MiXCR, TCRdb re-called the 5' RACE reads, giving one row per CDR3 protein. The data hold fewer than 900,000 distinct CDR3 sequences, with 35% to 45% observed a single time. Input material: blood. Receptor source: a woman in her fifties or sixties in good health. The conserved cysteine and the conserved F or W are not part of the CDR3 here. Only some rows state a clone size, as once, few, many or a class for expanded clones.

J: TRBJ2-3
size: .
V: TRBV4-2
CDR3: ASSQDIAGEYTDTQY

J: TRBJ1-6
size: .
V: TRBV27
CDR3: ASREGLRNSPLH

J: TRBJ2-5
size: once
V: TRBV29-1
CDR3: SGGLADLQETQY

J: TRBJ2-3
size: .
V: TRBV2
CDR3: ASSDLSTDTQY

J: TRBJ1-1
size: .
V: TRBV12-3/TRBV12-4
CDR3: ASSEGGGPPLAF

J: TRBJ2-1
size: .
V: TRBV4-2
CDR3: PSSLGASSYNEQF

J: .
size: .
V: TRBV18
CDR3: ASSPVGESGFEQY

J: TRBJ1-1
size: .
V: TRBV12-3/TRBV12-4
CDR3: ASSPGTGAAEAF

J: TRBJ2-7
size: few
V: TRBV7-6
CDR3: ASSLFGGGSYEQY

J: TRBJ1-1
size: .
V: TRBV7-2
CDR3: ASSSRTATEAF

J: TRBJ2-2
size: .
V: TRBV6-6
CDR3: ASSSGQGLNTGELF

J: TRBJ2-1
size: many
V: TRBV7-2
CDR3: ASSLSGSNEQF

J: TRBJ2-6
size: many
V: TRBV20-1
CDR3: SARDRTGVASGANVLT

J: TRBJ2-2
size: few
V: TRBV5-6
CDR3: ASSFANTGELF

J: TRBJ2-1
size: .
V: TRBV7-2
CDR3: ASSLQAQGGVETQF

J: TRBJ1-4
size: few
V: TRBV7-2
CDR3: ASSSYRGIDEKLF

J: TRBJ2-7
size: few
V: TRBV7-3
CDR3: ASSLTLAGGLNEQY

J: TRBJ2-7
size: .
V: TRBV7-9
CDR3: ATPEAQDSYEQY

J: TRBJ2-7
size: .
V: TRBV4-1
CDR3: ASSQDRVYEQY

J: .
size: once
V: TRBV27
CDR3: ASSLFNGGQETQF

J: TRBJ2-7
size: .
V: TRBV6-6
CDR3: ASSPDWGGEQY

J: TRBJ2-3
size: .
V: TRBV4-2
CDR3: ASSLGLSGRGTDTQY

J: TRBJ1-4
size: few
V: TRBV7-9
CDR3: ASSPGQSGANEKLF

J: TRBJ2-3
size: .
V: TRBV7-2
CDR3: ASSWRAGELTDTQY

J: TRBJ2-3
size: few
V: TRBV9
CDR3: ASSVRAGGDTDTQY

J: TRBJ2-3
size: .
V: TRBV5-1
CDR3: ASSIAGGRTDTQY

J: TRBJ2-1
size: .
V: TRBV11-2
CDR3: ASSFWVILSSYNEQF

J: TRBJ2-3
size: .
V: TRBV29-1
CDR3: SAQRLAPDTQY

J: TRBJ2-1
size: .
V: TRBV28
CDR3: ASTQYGVLAGGNNEQF

J: TRBJ1-4
size: .
V: TRBV7-9
CDR3: ASLNGLRVMYNEKLF

J: TRBJ2-4
size: many
V: TRBV7-2
CDR3: ASSQGAGLTVAKNIQY

J: TRBJ1-2
size: .
V: TRBV15
CDR3: ATSRDQNPWTGYGYT